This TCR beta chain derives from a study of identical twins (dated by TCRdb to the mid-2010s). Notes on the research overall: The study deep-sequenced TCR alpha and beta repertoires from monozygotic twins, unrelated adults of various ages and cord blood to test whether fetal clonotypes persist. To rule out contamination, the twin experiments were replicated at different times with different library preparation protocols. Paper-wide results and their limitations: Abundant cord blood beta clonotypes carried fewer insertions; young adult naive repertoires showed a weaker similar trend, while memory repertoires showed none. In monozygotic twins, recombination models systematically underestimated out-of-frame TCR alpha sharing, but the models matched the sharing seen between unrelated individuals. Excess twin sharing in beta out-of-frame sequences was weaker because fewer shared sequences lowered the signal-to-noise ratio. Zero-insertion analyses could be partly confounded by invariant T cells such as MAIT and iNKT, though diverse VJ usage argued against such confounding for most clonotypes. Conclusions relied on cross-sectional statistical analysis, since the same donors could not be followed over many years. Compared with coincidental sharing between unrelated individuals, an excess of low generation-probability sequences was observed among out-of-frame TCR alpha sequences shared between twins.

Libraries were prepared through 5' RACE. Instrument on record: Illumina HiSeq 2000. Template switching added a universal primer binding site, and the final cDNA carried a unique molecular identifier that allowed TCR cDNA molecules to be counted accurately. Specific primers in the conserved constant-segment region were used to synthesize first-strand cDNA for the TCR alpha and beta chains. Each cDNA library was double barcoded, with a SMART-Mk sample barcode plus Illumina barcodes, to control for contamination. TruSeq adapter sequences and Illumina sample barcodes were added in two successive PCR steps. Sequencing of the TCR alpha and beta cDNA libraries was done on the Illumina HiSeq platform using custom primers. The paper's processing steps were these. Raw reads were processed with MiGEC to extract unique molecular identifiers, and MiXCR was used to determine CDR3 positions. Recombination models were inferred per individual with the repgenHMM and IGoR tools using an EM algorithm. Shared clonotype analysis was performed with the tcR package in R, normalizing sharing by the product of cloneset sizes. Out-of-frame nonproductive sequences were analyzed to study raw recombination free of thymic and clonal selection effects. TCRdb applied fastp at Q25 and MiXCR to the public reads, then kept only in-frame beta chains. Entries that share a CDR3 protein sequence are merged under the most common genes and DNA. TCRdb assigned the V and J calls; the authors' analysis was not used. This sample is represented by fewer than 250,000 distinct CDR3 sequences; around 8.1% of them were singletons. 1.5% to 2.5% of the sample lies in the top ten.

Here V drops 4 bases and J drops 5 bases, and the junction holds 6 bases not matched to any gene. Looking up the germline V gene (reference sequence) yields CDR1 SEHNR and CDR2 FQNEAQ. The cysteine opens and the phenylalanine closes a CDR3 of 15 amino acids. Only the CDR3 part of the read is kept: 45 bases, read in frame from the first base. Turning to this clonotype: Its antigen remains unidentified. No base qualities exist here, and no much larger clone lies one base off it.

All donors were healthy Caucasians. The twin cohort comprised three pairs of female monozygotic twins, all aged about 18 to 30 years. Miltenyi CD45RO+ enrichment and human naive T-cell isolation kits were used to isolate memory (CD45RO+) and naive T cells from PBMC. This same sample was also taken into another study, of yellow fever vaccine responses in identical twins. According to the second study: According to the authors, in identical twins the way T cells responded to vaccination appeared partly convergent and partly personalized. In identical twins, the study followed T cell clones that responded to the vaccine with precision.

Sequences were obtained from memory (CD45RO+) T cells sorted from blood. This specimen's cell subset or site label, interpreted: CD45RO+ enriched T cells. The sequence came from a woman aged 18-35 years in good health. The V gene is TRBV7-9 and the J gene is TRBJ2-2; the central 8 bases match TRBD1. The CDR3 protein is CASSSGTGETGELFF. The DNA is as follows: TGTGCCAGCAGCTCCGGGACAGGAGAGACCGGGGAGCTGTTTTTT.